What follows are 12 T cell receptor beta chains derived from one specimen sequenced in a study of blood T cells in healthy people across ages. A second PCR, run for about 7 to 12 cycles, used a sample-barcoded 5' primer plus a J-beta primer mix. A single record per CDR3 protein comes from TCRdb applying MiXCR to the 5' RACE reads. The data show some 800,000 distinct CDR3 sequences, more than 40% seen once. The sequencing sample was made of blood. Receptors were obtained from a man between 60 and 75 years old in good health.

The chain employs TRBV30 and TRBJ2-1; the D call may be TRBD1 or TRBD2 (6 bases each). Between the trimmed V and J ends, which lost 0 bases and 2 bases, there was a span of 11 bases. CDR3 length: 15 amino acids. The germline CDR1 and CDR2 sequences are GTSNPN and SVGIG (reference sequence). The CDR3 here is CAWSVWGAPYNEQFF. The CDR3 DNA follows: TGTGCCTGGAGTGTATGGGGGGCCCCCTACAATGAGCAGTTCTTC.

A word on this clonotype: The junction does not match germline at one end; this may be a read error. The rearrangement links TRBV10-1 to TRBJ2-1; a possible D gene is TRBD2 (6 bases). Germline CDR1 WNHNN, CDR2 SYGVQD (reference sequence). This CDR3 region has 16 residues. CDR3 protein: CASSDYGVGGRNGQFF. Written as DNA, the CDR3 is TGCGCCAGCAGTGATTATGGGGTCGGGGGTCGCAATGGGCAGTTCTTC.

The chain carries TRBV2 and TRBJ2-5; D not resolved. Trimming left V 8 bases short and J 0 bases short, with 13 bases between. This CDR3 has 14 amino acids. Germline CDR1 SNHLY, CDR2 FYNNEI. CDR3 region: CASAAGDDQETQYF. CDR3 coding DNA: TGTGCCAGCGCGGCTGGCGACGACCAAGAGACCCAGTACTTC.

This clonotype was recorded a few times. V gene TRBV11-2 combines with J gene TRBJ2-3, with TRBD1 matching over 8 bases. In germline, CDR1 is SGHAT, CDR2 FQNNGV. CDR3 length: 15 residues. Trimming removed 2 bases from V and 3 bases from J; junction bases left unmatched: 4. The CDR3 loop reads CASSLNRGTTDTQYF. The CDR3 DNA is TGTGCCAGCAGCTTAAACAGGGGGACAACAGATACGCAGTATTTT.

The CDR3 DNA reads TGTGCCAGCAGCAGGGGGGGCTGCAGCTCCTACGAGCAGTACTTC. The encoded protein is CASSRGGCSSYEQYF. The chain is built from TRBV21-1 and TRBJ2-7; TRBD1 is the table's D call, not checked against the DNA. TRBV21-1 is labeled a pseudogene. The CDR3 is 15 residues long.

The CDR3 coding sequence is TGCGCCAGCAGCTTAGATGACAGGGGGAAGAACACCGGGGAGCTGTTTTTT. Translated: CASSLDDRGKNTGELFF. V and J are TRBV5-1 and TRBJ2-2, with 9 bases lining up with TRBD1. The junction had 6 bases not matched to a gene; V was cut back by 2 bases and J by 1 base. This CDR3 contains 17 residues. Germline CDR1 reads SGHRS; CDR2 reads YFSETQ.

This chain joins TRBV4-1 and TRBJ2-1, with 7 bases fitting TRBD2. The CDR3 totals 15 residues. Germline V gene sequence: CDR1 MGHRA, CDR2 YSYEKL. The trim removed 5 bases at V and 0 bases at J, leaving 4 bases unmatched. CDR3 sequence: CASSSASGSYNEQFF. The CDR3 DNA reads as TGCGCCAGCAGCTCAGCTAGCGGCTCCTACAATGAGCAGTTCTTC.

This chain joins TRBV6-5 and TRBJ2-3; D may be TRBD1 (6 bases). The V and J ends lost 8 bases and 0 bases respectively, with 9 bases between them. In germline, CDR1 is MNHEY, CDR2 SVGAGI. The CDR3 is made up of 13 amino acids. The CDR3 DNA reads TGTGCCAGCGGAGACAGGAGCACAGATACGCAGTATTTT. It encodes CASGDRSTDTQYF.

The V gene is TRBV6-2 or TRBV6-3, the J gene TRBJ2-1; TRBD2 matches at 8 bases. Losses at the gene ends were 7 bases for V and 1 base for J; bases not matched to a gene: 9. Germline V gene data show CDR1 as MNHEY and CDR2 as SVGEGT. The CDR3 length is 16 residues. The CDR3 loop reads CASTVATSGSYNEQFF. The CDR3 region has the DNA TGTGCCAGCACCGTAGCTACTAGCGGTTCCTACAATGAGCAGTTCTTC.

Comments on this clonotype: At one of its ends the junction is not consistent with the germline gene, which may arise from a read error. The rearrangement uses TRBV3-1 and TRBJ2-4; no reliable D call. The J call is uncertain, as TRBJ2-7 better fits the DNA end. This CDR3 is 11 amino acids long. The germline CDR1 and CDR2 sequences are LGHDT and YNNKEL (reference sequence). The CDR3 loop reads CAGSQGYEQYF. The CDR3 bases are TGTGCCGGCAGCCAAGGATACGAGCAGTACTTC.

This sequence joins TRBV12-3 or TRBV12-4 and TRBJ1-2; 8 positions match TRBD1. The CDR3 runs to 16 residues. Germline trimming cut 10 bases from V and 1 base from J; bases unmatched to any gene: 14. The CDR3 sequence is CATHKGQGRINYGYTF. DNA of the CDR3: TGTGCCACGCATAAAGGACAGGGACGTATTAACTATGGCTACACCTTC.

This clonotype was seen repeatedly, ten times or more. The rearrangement links TRBV27 to TRBJ2-7; 7 nucleotides line up with TRBD1. The germline V gene has CDR1 MNHEY and CDR2 SMNVEV (reference sequence). The CDR3 covers 16 residues. J was trimmed by 1 base and V by 6 bases; bases with no gene match: 12. CDR3 in DNA: TGTGCCAGCAGCCGGACAGGATTCACTCAGTCCTACGAGCAGTACTTC. Translation gives CASSRTGFTQSYEQYF.